This passage covers 21 T cell receptor beta chains from one sample sequenced in a study of CD8 T cells in ankylosing spondylitis. TCRdb itself ran the 5' RACE reads through MiXCR, one entry per CDR3 protein. Of hundreds of thousands of distinct CDR3 sequences in the sample, roughly 18% were seen once. Antigens for these TCRs are unknown. Study outcomes and limitations: A TCR beta motif of several highly homologous variants seemed to mark ankylosing spondylitis blood.

The sequencing input was blood, either unsorted or a sorted T cell fraction (not recorded which). The source of these receptors is a male donor with ankylosing spondylitis.

This clonotype was picked up a small number of times. The chain joins TRBV4-3 to TRBJ2-7; D gene ambiguous. Trimming stripped 3 bases from V and 2 bases from J, with 8 bases between. CDR1 LGHNA and CDR2 YSLEER come from the germline V gene. This CDR3 has 13 amino acids. The CDR3 here is CASSHGTTYEQYF. CDR3 DNA sequence: TGCGCCAGCAGCCACGGCACTACCTACGAGCAGTACTTC.

This chain uses TRBV28 with TRBJ2-7; D is unresolved. V shed 4 bases and J shed 2 bases, with 12 bases lying between them. In germline, CDR1 is MDHEN, CDR2 SYDVKM. The CDR3 loop spans 14 amino acids. CDR3 protein: CASSWRQSAYEQYF. CDR3 nucleotides: TGTGCCAGCAGTTGGCGGCAGTCCGCCTACGAGCAGTACTTC.

This clonotype has only a few counts. The CDR3 loop reads CASCCYGETQYF. DNA for the CDR3: TGTGCCAGCTGTTGCTACGGGGAGACCCAGTACTTC. The chain joins TRBV25-1 to TRBJ2-5; D is unresolved. Germline V gene lookup returns CDR1 MGHDK and CDR2 SYGVNS. The germline V and J ends were trimmed by 8 bases and 5 bases, with 12 bases remaining between them. The CDR3 length is 12 residues.

This clonotype was found a few times. The chain recombines TRBV10-3 with TRBJ1-2; D may be TRBD1 (6 bases). This CDR3 has 14 residues. With 0 bases removed from V and 7 bases from J, the gap between germline ends came to 12 bases. CDR1 ENHRY and CDR2 SYGVKD come from the germline V gene. The CDR3 region is CAISESSGARGYTF. The CDR3 DNA follows: TGTGCCATCAGTGAGTCTTCGGGGGCGCGTGGCTACACCTTC.

J is TRBJ2-7 and V is TRBV3-1; TRBD2 matches 10 bases. In germline, CDR1 is LGHDT, CDR2 YNNKEL (reference sequence). V was pared by 0 bases and J by 4 bases, with 6 bases of the junction left unmatched. The CDR3 loop spans 16 amino acids. CDR3 DNA: TGTGCCAGCAGCCAAGATTACCGTAGCGGGGGGTACGAGCAGTACTTC. Translated: CASSQDYRSGGYEQYF.

There are a few counts of this clonotype. This chain connects TRBV24-1 to TRBJ2-5; D remains unclear. Germline V gene data show CDR1 as KGHDR and CDR2 as SFDVKD. Trimming removed 3 bases from V and 1 base from J, with 14 bases in between. This CDR3 comprises 16 residues. The CDR3 region has the DNA TGTGCCACCAGTGATCAGCAGGTCTGGGGCCAAGAGACCCAGTACTTC. This translates into CATSDQQVWGQETQYF.

The rearrangement uses TRBV5-5 and TRBJ1-2; tentatively, D is TRBD1 (6 bases). The germline V gene encodes CDR1 SGHKS and CDR2 YYEKEE (reference sequence). The V gene lost 1 base and the J gene lost 3 bases, with 13 bases spanning the gap. The CDR3 covers 15 residues. The CDR3 loop is CASSLYHPGDYGYTF. CDR3 sequence (DNA): TGTGCCAGCAGCTTGTACCACCCAGGGGACTATGGCTACACCTTC.

The chain joins TRBV5-8 to TRBJ1-5, with D possibly matching TRBD1 (6 bases). Trimming pared 1 base from V and 8 bases from J, leaving 7 bases between. CDR1 and CDR2 from the germline V gene are SGHTS and YDEGEE. The CDR3 covers 12 residues. CDR3 in DNA: TGTGCCAGCAGCTTGAACAGGGAGCCCCAGCATTTT. Translating gives CASSLNREPQHF. The full variable domain, its missing parts supplied by reference TRBV5-8 and TRBJ1-5, is EAGVTQSPTHLIKTRGQQATLRCSPISGHTSVYWYQQALGLGLQFLLWYDEGEERNRGNFPPRFSGRQFPNYSSELNVNALELEDSALYLCASSLNREPQHFGDGTRLSIL.

In its sample, this clonotype was seen a few times. The rearrangement links TRBV19 to TRBJ1-5; a possible D gene is TRBD1 (5 bases). Germline loops: CDR1 LNHDA, CDR2 SQIVND (reference sequence). This CDR3 has 13 residues. The V end was cut by 6 bases, the J end by 5 bases, with 11 bases between. The CDR3 DNA reads as TGTGCCAGTAGCTGGGACGTCCATCAGCCCCAGCATTTT. Encoded protein: CASSWDVHQPQHF.

This clonotype has only a few counts. Germline is not matched at one junction end, which may reflect a read error. The chain recombines TRBV4-2 with TRBJ2-3; TRBD2 matches 11 bases. Looked up from germline, CDR1 is LGHNA and CDR2 is YNFKEQ. The length of the CDR3 is 13 residues. The CDR3: CASSQLLAGAYDF. The CDR3 DNA reads TGTGCCAGCAGCCAACTACTAGCGGGGGCCTACGATTTT.

The gene calls are TRBV3-1 and TRBJ2-7; D gene ambiguous. Per germline, CDR1 LGHDT and CDR2 YNNKEL (reference sequence). The ends were cut back, 3 bases at V and 2 bases at J, with 8 bases in the middle. The CDR3 is 13 amino acids. The CDR3, as DNA: TGTGCCAGCAGCCACGTAAACACCTACGAGCAGTACTTC. It yields the protein CASSHVNTYEQYF.

The CDR3 DNA reads as TGTGCCAGTAGCGGGAGAAATTACAATGAGCAGTTCTTC. Protein sequence: CASSGRNYNEQFF. The genes are TRBV7-9 and TRBJ2-1, with 9 bases that match TRBD2. This CDR3 spans 13 amino acids. J lost 4 bases, V lost 9 bases, and 4 bases had no gene match. The germline CDR1 and CDR2 sequences are SEHNR and FQNEAQ (reference sequence). The full variable domain, with the rest looked up from reference TRBV7-9 and TRBJ2-1, is DTGVSQNPRHKITKRGQNVTFRCDPISEHNRLYWYRQTLGQGPEFLTYFQNEAQLEKSRLLSDRFSAERPKGSFSTLEIQRTEQGDSAMYLCASSGRNYNEQFFGPGTRLTVL.

In this sample, this clonotype turned up a few times. This chain uses TRBV10-3 with TRBJ2-5; D might be TRBD1 or TRBD2, each matching 5 bases. CDR1 is ENHRY, CDR2 SYGVKD, per germline. The CDR3 is made up of 17 amino acids. Deletions cut 0 bases from V and 10 bases from J, with 24 bases between. CDR3 protein: CAISESRRGPGWRDQYF. In nucleotides, the CDR3 is TGTGCCATCAGTGAGTCTCGAAGGGGCCCGGGGTGGAGAGACCAGTACTTC.

This rearrangement joins TRBV9 to TRBJ2-7; D unclear. Germline values: CDR1 SGDLS, CDR2 YYNGEE. With 4 bases removed from V and 0 bases from J, the gap between germline ends came to 8 bases. CDR3 length equals 13 residues. The CDR3 bases are TGTGCCAGCAGCCCGAGCCCCTCCTACGAGCAGTACTTC. It codes for CASSPSPSYEQYF.

This clonotype showed up just a few times. This chain links TRBV11-2 with TRBJ2-7; D unclear. The germline V gene encodes CDR1 SGHAT and CDR2 FQNNGV. Trimming shortened V by 4 bases and J by 2 bases, and 9 bases separated the two germline ends. The CDR3 loop spans 13 amino acids. The CDR3 DNA follows: TGTGCCAGCAGCTCCCCTCCCCCCTACGAGCAGTACTTC. It translates to CASSSPPPYEQYF.

The V call is TRBV19, the J call TRBJ2-4; TRBD2 matches at 8 bases. With 6 bases clipped from V and 9 bases from J, the junction kept 13 bases outside the gene matches. The CDR3 contains 15 residues. From germline, CDR1 is LNHDA and CDR2 SQIVND (reference sequence). In DNA, the CDR3 is TGTGCCAGTAGGTTGGGAGCGGGAGATTGGGGCATTCAGTACTTC. Encoded protein: CASRLGAGDWGIQYF. Variable domain in full (rest from reference TRBV19 and TRBJ2-4): DGGITQSPKYLFRKEGQNVTLSCEQNLNHDAMYWYRQDPGQGLRLIYYSQIVNDFQKGDIAEGYSVSREKKESFPLTVTSAQKNPTAFYLCASRLGAGDWGIQYFGAGTRLSVL.

This sequence joins TRBV20-1 and TRBJ2-1; 8 bases fit TRBD2. This CDR3 contains 16 residues. V gave up 3 bases and J gave up 2 bases; unmatched junction bases: 9. Germline V gene data show CDR1 as DFQATT and CDR2 as SNEGSKA (reference sequence). This chain's CDR3 is CSASARTSSPYNEQFF. CDR3 DNA sequence: TGCAGTGCTAGCGCCCGGACTAGCAGCCCCTACAATGAGCAGTTCTTC.

This clonotype was observed a handful of times. The chain joins TRBV5-4 to TRBJ2-1; TRBD2 agrees at 13 bases. From germline, CDR1 is SGHNT and CDR2 YYREEE (reference sequence). This CDR3 has 18 residues. V dropped 4 bases and J dropped 5; count of bases not matched to a gene: 12. The CDR3 is CASSLGLAGPLWDNEQFF. The DNA for the CDR3 is TGTGCCAGCAGCCTGGGACTAGCGGGGCCCCTATGGGACAATGAGCAGTTCTTC. The complete variable domain, with remaining parts taken from reference TRBV5-4 and TRBJ2-1, reads ETGVTQSPTHLIKTRGQQVTLRCSSQSGHNTVSWYQQALGQGPQFIFQYYREEENGRGNFPPRFSGLQFPNYSSELNVNALELDDSALYLCASSLGLAGPLWDNEQFFGPGTRLTVL.

In this sample, this clonotype turned up once. The chain carries TRBV27 and TRBJ2-5; D not resolved. The V gene's germline CDR1 is MNHEY and CDR2 SMNVEV (reference sequence). The CDR3 loop spans 13 amino acids. V lost 3 bases and J 2 bases, leaving 7 bases between the germline ends. For the CDR3, the DNA is TGTGCCAGCAGTTTGCTCGCTCAAGAGACCCAGTACTTC. This gives the protein CASSLLAQETQYF.

This chain links TRBV4-3 with TRBJ2-1; 14 bases are a match to TRBD2. Germline assignment: CDR1 LGHNA and CDR2 YSLEER. Trimming took 1 base from V and 10 from J; bases not matched to a gene: 6. This CDR3 region has 16 residues. The chain's CDR3 is CASSQAPGLAGEEQFF. The CDR3 DNA reads as TGCGCCAGCAGCCAAGCCCCGGGACTAGCGGGAGAGGAGCAGTTCTTC.

The CDR3 bases are TGTGCCAGCAGCTTATCAGGGTTCAACGAGCAGTACTTC. Protein: CASSLSGFNEQYF. The chain has TRBV7-9 and TRBJ2-7, with D possibly being TRBD1 (5 bases). The CDR3 is made up of 13 amino acids. Per the germline V gene, CDR1 is SEHNR and CDR2 is FQNEAQ (reference sequence). The germline V and J ends were trimmed by 2 bases and 5 bases, with 10 bases remaining between them.